This TCR beta chain originates from a study of beta chain features in type 1 diabetes. One heparinised draw, averaging roughly 100 mL, was taken per donor. Isolated RNA was reverse transcribed in full, so expressed TCRB transcripts were sequenced. Sequenced by immunoSEQ multiplex PCR; TCRdb stores in-frame clones only, minus some. Among under 400,000 clones listed, about 19% were seen once. V dropped 0 bases and J dropped 1 base, with 7 bases sitting between them. This CDR3 has 15 residues. Germline loops: CDR1 SGHDT, CDR2 YYEEEE. Comments on this clone: Its specificity is unknown.

Overall study findings and caveats: A pattern of fewer insertions and more deletions at VDJ junctions was seen in type 1 diabetes patients.

V gene TRBV5-6 combines with J gene TRBJ2-2, with D unclear. Material for sequencing was naive CD4+ T cells from blood. This clonotype originated in a young woman in good health. The CDR3 DNA follows: TGTGCCAGCAGCTTGGCCAAGAGGAACACCGGGGAGCTGTTTTTT. Translated: CASSLAKRNTGELFF.